These T cell receptor beta chains were read from a single sample in a study of blood T cell repertoires in COVID-19. Using immunoSEQ multiplex PCR, the repertoire was profiled, and TCRdb retains in-frame clones only, with some absent. The repertoire consists of around 480,000 clones, with about nine tenths occurring once and the leading ten covering 0.7%. The source material was PBMCs or T cells enriched from blood (not recorded which). Every receptor here comes from a woman younger than 35 who had recovered from COVID-19. Both conserved end residues are trimmed from each CDR3.

TRBV28	TRBJ1-5	ATTTGGYQPQH
TRBV6-4	TRBJ2-7	ASSDSGRNSYEQY
TRBV30	TRBJ1-1	AWKREGTEAF
TRBV18	TRBJ1-5	ASSPRQGNQPQH
TRBV12-5	TRBJ2-3	ASGFGTGVGDTQY
TRBV30	TRBJ2-1	AWSQGGQGREKQF
TRBV4-1	TRBJ1-5	ASSQTRGDQPQH
TRBV15	TRBJ1-3	ATTALPLTGNTIY
TRBV4-1	TRBJ1-5	ASSQDRGSNQPQH
TRBV6-4	TRBJ1-2	ASPSGVGYGYT
TRBV6-5	TRBJ1-2	ASSYDPQASGYT
TRBV6-5	TRBJ1-5	ASLQAYSNQPQH
TRBV3-1/TRBV3-2	TRBJ2-6	ASSQTRGANVLT
TRBV28	TRBJ1-2	ASSTSPGLGLGYT
TRBV19	TRBJ1-5	ATGDQPQH
TRBV2	TRBJ1-1	ASSLDRDAEAF
TRBV21-1	TRBJ1-6	ASLERGPLH
TRBV1	TRBJ2-7	TSSHLTGGLYEQY
TRBV7-2	TRBJ1-2	ASSLDWGDIGYT
TRBV28	TRBJ1-5	ASSKTGDGNQPQH
TRBV29-1	TRBJ2-2	SVGQGSGELF
TRBV6-5	TRBJ2-5	ASSYSVNGEETQY
TRBV5-8	TRBJ2-1	ASSHRLTGLWLQF
TRBV7-8	TRBJ1-3	ASSLGLGLSGNTIY
TRBV12-3/TRBV12-4	TRBJ2-2	ASRRDTGELF
TRBV4-1	TRBJ1-2	ASSQVGGDYGYT
TRBV3-1/TRBV3-2	TRBJ2-7	ASSQDTFRLAGGTHYEQY
TRBV11-2	TRBJ2-7	ASSFGTGPYEQY
TRBV24-1	TRBJ2-3	ATSDPRAGVLDTQY
TRBV6-6	TRBJ1-4	ASRRSGTPATNEKLF
TRBV18	TRBJ1-5	ASSQGTALNQPQH
TRBV4-1	TRBJ2-7	ASSQGGLGQVYEQY
TRBV12-5	TRBJ2-7	ASGPPGTGVDEQY
TRBV28	TRBJ2-6	ASGTDRSGANVLT
TRBV21-1	TRBJ1-5	ASSKAGRVSNQPQH
TRBV7-3	TRBJ2-4	ASSLWTSRDIQY
TRBV11-2	TRBJ1-2	ASSLFLTGDGYT
TRBV4-2	TRBJ2-2	ASRLAGNTGELF
TRBV5-1	TRBJ1-1	ASSFSGAGPLNTEAF
TRBV30	TRBJ1-5	AQGGPGGNQPQH
TRBV2	TRBJ1-2	ASSERRQDYGYT
TRBV30	TRBJ1-5	AWSGDGTNQPQH
TRBV28	TRBJ1-6	ASRFSGGDYNSPLH
TRBV2	TRBJ2-4	ASTTDGTKNIQY
TRBV10-1	TRBJ1-5	ASSDSDQPQH
TRBV19	TRBJ2-7	ASSPLQSPTYEQY
TRBV28	TRBJ2-3	ASARGTSGSTDTQY
TRBV20-1	TRBJ1-2	SASKRVAGGYT
TRBV11-2	TRBJ1-2	ASSPRRGGDGYT